This is a list of T cell receptor beta chains from one sample in a study of cytomegalovirus exposure and HLA in healthy donors. Using immunoSEQ multiplex PCR, the repertoire was profiled, and TCRdb retains in-frame clones only, with some absent. The data show 99,000 or so clones, over 70% seen once. Material for sequencing was PBMCs. The source is a male donor in good health and CMV-seronegative. CDR3s include the opening cysteine and the closing phenylalanine or tryptophan. The D gene is left open where the match is weak. A clone size is listed for some rows: how often the clone was seen (once, few, many), or a class if it is expanded.

cdr3_nt cdr3_aa j_call v_call d_call clone_size
TGTGCCAGCAGCATCGAGCGGGGGAACACCGGGGAGCTGTTTTTT CASSIERGNTGELFF TRBJ2-2 TRBV2 TRBD2 once
TGTGCCAGCAGTTTAGGACAAGGGGCTACGCAGTATTTT CASSLGQGATQYF TRBJ2-3 TRBV28 - -
TGTGCCTGGAGTGTAATGACTAGCGGGAGGGCCGAGCAGTACTTC CAWSVMTSGRAEQYF TRBJ2-7 TRBV30 TRBD2 -
TGTGCCAGCAGCGCACCCGGCGGTGAGCAGTTCTTC CASSAPGGEQFF TRBJ2-1 TRBV7-3 - -
TGTGCCAGCAGCCAAGCCAGAGGAACCGAAGGCTACACCTTC CASSQARGTEGYTF TRBJ1-2 TRBV14 - -
TGTGCCAGCAGCCCTGGGGGACTTCGCAGCAATCAGCCCCAGCATTTT CASSPGGLRSNQPQHF TRBJ1-5 TRBV7-2 - -
TGTGCCAGCAGTCTGACTAGCGGTTCCTCCTACGAGCAGTACTTC CASSLTSGSSYEQYF TRBJ2-7 TRBV7-2 TRBD2 -
TGTGCCAGTAGTATAGAGTGGCAGCGCGGGCAGTACTTC CASSIEWQRGQYF TRBJ2-7 TRBV19 - -
TGCGCCAGCAGCTTGTTGGCTAGCGGGAGGGCAGGGGCCTACGAGCAGTACTTC CASSLLASGRAGAYEQYF TRBJ2-7 TRBV5-1 TRBD2 -
TGTGCCTGGAGTGAAGACAGGGTGGAGACCCAGTACTTC CAWSEDRVETQYF TRBJ2-5 TRBV30 TRBD1 -
TGCAGCGTTGGGGGGAGGGGGGGGAACACTGAAGCTTTCTTT CSVGGRGGNTEAFF TRBJ1-1 TRBV29-1 - -
TGTGCCAGTAGTATACAGATCTCCTACAATGAGCAGTTCTTC CASSIQISYNEQFF TRBJ2-1 TRBV19 - -
TGTGCCAGCAGCTTATCCCGGACTAGCGGGAGCCCAGAGACCCAGTACTTC CASSLSRTSGSPETQYF TRBJ2-5 TRBV11-2 TRBD2 -
TGTGCCAGCAGCGGGGGGGTCGAGCGGGACTCCTACGAGCAGTACTTC CASSGGVERDSYEQYF TRBJ2-7 TRBV5-6 TRBD2 -
TGTGCCAGCAGCTTGGAGCGGGTGGTGAATACGCAGTATTTT CASSLERVVNTQYF TRBJ2-3 TRBV5-4 - -
TGTGCCAGTAGTCTTCGGGGGATGGTGAACACTGAAGCTTTCTTT CASSLRGMVNTEAFF TRBJ1-1 TRBV19 - -
TGTGCCAGTAGTACCTTAATAGCGGGAGTATCCTACGAGCAGTACTTC CASSTLIAGVSYEQYF TRBJ2-7 TRBV19 TRBD2 -
TGTGCCAGCAGAAGAACAGGGCTTTGGAACACCGGGGAGCTGTTTTTT CASRRTGLWNTGELFF TRBJ2-2 TRBV27 - -
TGTGCCATCAGTGAGGACAGGGCCCGGAACAATCAGCCCCAGCATTTT CAISEDRARNNQPQHF TRBJ1-5 TRBV10-3 TRBD1 -
TGTGCCTGGACTGGGACAGGGTACTCAACTAATGAAAAACTGTTTTTT CAWTGTGYSTNEKLFF TRBJ1-4 TRBV30 TRBD1 -
TGCGCCAGCAGCTACACAGGGGAAACTGAAGCTTTCTTT CASSYTGETEAFF TRBJ1-1 TRBV5-1 TRBD1 -
TGCGCCAGCAGCTTGGGACAGGGGTGGCCTGAAGCTTTCTTT CASSLGQGWPEAFF TRBJ1-1 TRBV5-1 TRBD1 -
TGTGCCAGCAGCACCCGGGACAGGGGAGAGGAAGCCAAAAACATTCAGTACTTC CASSTRDRGEEAKNIQYF TRBJ2-4 TRBV21-1 - few
TGTGCCATCGACTCAGACTACTTTAGCACCGGGGAGCTGTTTTTT CAIDSDYFSTGELFF TRBJ2-2 TRBV2 - once
TGTGCCAGCAGTAAAGGGGGACAGGCGGTTTCTGGCTACACCTTC CASSKGGQAVSGYTF TRBJ1-2 TRBV6-5 TRBD1 once
TGTGCCAGCAGCTTAGCTGGTACCCCGAGGGTTGGGGCCAACGTCCTGACTTTC CASSLAGTPRVGANVLTF TRBJ2-6 TRBV7-2 - -
TGTGCCAGCAGTAGCGGGACAGCGACGTATGGCTACACCTTC CASSSGTATYGYTF TRBJ1-2 TRBV7-2 TRBD1 -
TGTGCCAGTAGTATCTTTTCTAGCGGGGGCTCCTACAATGAGCAGTTCTTC CASSIFSSGGSYNEQFF TRBJ2-1 TRBV19 TRBD2 -
TGTGCCAGCAGCTCTCGCGGCGGGAGGCGGAGGAACGAGCAGTACTTC CASSSRGGRRRNEQYF TRBJ2-7 TRBV11-3 TRBD2 -
TGTGCCAGCAGTGTGGTGAGCGAGACCCAGTACTTC CASSVVSETQYF TRBJ2-5 TRBV28 - -
TGTGCCAGCAGCCAAGACTGGTCGGGAACCTACAATGAGCAGTTCTTC CASSQDWSGTYNEQFF TRBJ2-1 TRBV4-2 - once
TGTGCCAGCAGCTTACTCGGAGCGGCTAGCACAGATACGCAGTATTTT CASSLLGAASTDTQYF TRBJ2-3 TRBV7-9 - -
TGCGCCAGCAGCCAAGATAGGACAGGGGGCTTTCTTGGGTTCTTC CASSQDRTGGFLGFF TRBJ2-1 TRBV4-1 TRBD1 -
TGTGCCAGCAGTGGACTAGCTGCTAGCTCCTACGAGCAGTACTTC CASSGLAASSYEQYF TRBJ2-7 TRBV2 TRBD2 -
TGTGCCAGCAGCTCCAGACAGGGGGCAGACGAGCAGTACTTC CASSSRQGADEQYF TRBJ2-7 TRBV11-3 TRBD1 -
TGTGCCAGCAGCTCCTCGCTAGCGGGAGGCCTCTCCTACGAGCAGTACTTC CASSSSLAGGLSYEQYF TRBJ2-7 TRBV7-8 TRBD2 -
TGCGCCAGCAGTGAGACTTCTTTCCCTAGAGTGTCCTACAATGAGCAGTTCTTC CASSETSFPRVSYNEQFF TRBJ2-1 TRBV10-2 - -
TGTGCCAGCAACGACAGGATCACCTACGAGCAGTACTTC CASNDRITYEQYF TRBJ2-7 TRBV11-3 - few
TGTGCCAGCAGCTTAGGGGCCCCGAACCTCCACTTT CASSLGAPNLHF TRBJ1-6 TRBV7-9 - -
TGTGCCAGCAGCCTTCCAGGGGGGCATGAGACCCAGTACTTC CASSLPGGHETQYF TRBJ2-5 TRBV5-5 - -
TGTGCTAGTGGTTGGCAATACACTGAAGCTTTCTTT CASGWQYTEAFF TRBJ1-1 TRBV12-5 - -
TGCGCCAGCAGCCATCCCCTTTCTCGGGGAGGCTACACCTTC CASSHPLSRGGYTF TRBJ1-2 TRBV4-1 - -
TGTGCCAGTAAAGAACACCCGAACACTGAAGCTTTCTTT CASKEHPNTEAFF TRBJ1-1 TRBV19 - few
TGCGCCAGCAGCTTGGACAGGGTCGAGCAGTACTTC CASSLDRVEQYF TRBJ2-7 TRBV5-1 - -
TGTGCCAGCAGCTTAGACGGAGATTACGAGCAGTACTTC CASSLDGDYEQYF TRBJ2-7 TRBV7-9 - -
TGTGCCAGCAGTGAACGTGGGGGGACCAATCAGCCCCAGCATTTT CASSERGGTNQPQHF TRBJ1-5 TRBV2 - -
TGTGCCAGCTCACCGGGACTTGAGGCCACAGATACGCAGTATTTT CASSPGLEATDTQYF TRBJ2-3 TRBV18 - -
TGTGCCATCAGTGAGTCCGCCGAGCAGTACTTC CAISESAEQYF TRBJ2-7 TRBV10-3 - -
TGTGCCAGCAGCCAAGATATCGCTAGCGGGAGAAGCACAGATACGCAGTATTTT CASSQDIASGRSTDTQYF TRBJ2-3 TRBV4-2 TRBD2 -
TGCGCCAGCAGCTGGACAGGGTCGGGCATTATGAATGAGGGCTACACCTTC CASSWTGSGIMNEGYTF TRBJ1-2 TRBV5-1 TRBD1 few